The 9 T cell receptor beta chains reported below all come from one sample, sequenced in a study of post-analysis software for immune sequencing data. Findings and caveats of the study: Controls had lower frequencies than patients of roughly five TRBV segments, which included TRBV5-6, TRBV5-1 and TRBV20-1.

TCR beta cDNA libraries had unique molecular identifiers. TCRdb ran MiXCR on the PCR reads and lists one entry per CDR3 protein. In the table there are more than 500,000 distinct CDR3 sequences, about a third of which are singletons. These receptors are not linked to any known antigen. Sequencing was done on a sample of blood. The source of these receptors is a girl aged 2 to 17 with multiple sclerosis.

This clonotype was seen only a few times. V gene TRBV7-9 combines with J gene TRBJ1-2; D is undetermined. The germline V and J ends were trimmed by 1 base and 2 bases, with 11 bases remaining between them. CDR1 and CDR2 from the germline V gene are SEHNR and FQNEAQ (reference sequence). This CDR3 has 15 residues. The CDR3 region has the DNA TGTGCCAGCAGCTTAGATAGAAGGGTCAACTATGGCTACACCTTC. Translation gives CASSLDRRVNYGYTF.

J is TRBJ1-2 and V is TRBV7-2; no clear D gene. Trimming shortened V by 3 bases and J by 2 bases, and 10 bases separated the two germline ends. CDR3 length: 14 amino acids. Germline V gives CDR1 SGHTA, CDR2 FQGNSA. CDR3 DNA sequence: TGTGCCAGCAGCTTTGGTTCAAGAAACTATGGCTACACCTTC. This encodes CASSFGSRNYGYTF. Using reference TRBV7-2 and TRBJ1-2 for the parts outside the CDR3, the full variable domain is GAGVSQSPSNKVTEKGKDVELRCDPISGHTALYWYRQSLGQGLEFLIYFQGNSAPDKSGLPSDRFSAERTGGSVSTLTIQRTQQEDSAVYLCASSFGSRNYGYTFGSGTRLTVV.

This clonotype was counted only a few times. The chain combines TRBV20-1 with TRBJ2-1; perhaps TRBD2 as D (6 bases). Trimming removed 3 bases at V and 2 bases at J, with 11 bases between. CDR1 is DFQATT and CDR2 is SNEGSKA in the germline V gene (reference sequence). The CDR3 is 14 residues long. This CDR3 reads CSARFWGAYNEQFF. The CDR3 bases are TGCAGTGCTAGGTTTTGGGGGGCCTACAATGAGCAGTTCTTC.

This clonotype has a handful of counts. The V gene is TRBV12-3 or TRBV12-4, the J gene TRBJ2-5; a weak D match, TRBD1 (6 bases). This CDR3 has 17 residues. V was shortened by 1 base and J by 3 bases, with 18 bases between the two germline ends. CDR3 sequence reads: CASSLGPPRRGEETQYF. DNA for the CDR3: TGTGCCAGCAGTTTAGGCCCCCCGCGCAGGGGAGAAGAGACCCAGTACTTC.

Note on this clonotype: The junction departs from the called germline gene at one end, perhaps through a read error. This chain links TRBV5-1 with TRBJ1-6; 10 nucleotides agree with TRBD1. The CDR3 extends over 15 amino acids. Germline-derived CDR1 and CDR2 are SGHRS and YFSETQ. CDR3 residues: CASSLGTGGGSPPHF. CDR3 nucleotides: TGCGCCAGCAGCTTGGGGACAGGGGGTGGTTCACCCCCCCACTTT.

This clonotype was seen a few times. The CDR3 region is CSASPTDRVGWYF. The DNA for the CDR3 is TGCAGTGCTAGCCCGACTGACCGAGTAGGTTGGTACTTC. The gene calls are TRBV20-1 and TRBJ2-7; D is ambiguous. V was trimmed by 3 bases and J by 12 bases, leaving 21 bases between them. The CDR3 sequence is 13 residues long. The V gene's germline CDR1 is DFQATT and CDR2 SNEGSKA (reference sequence).

There are a few counts of this clonotype. The chain's CDR3 is CASSFPGDYGYTF. DNA for the CDR3: TGTGCCAGCAGTTTTCCCGGGGACTATGGCTACACCTTC. V is TRBV12-3 or TRBV12-4 and J is TRBJ1-2; D call uncertain. The CDR3 is made up of 13 amino acids. Trimming took 3 bases from V and 3 from J, leaving 8 bases between them.

This clonotype was seen only a few times. The V and J genes are TRBV18 and TRBJ2-7; 10 positions match TRBD1. The CDR3 has 14 residues. Germline V lookup: CDR1 KGHSH, CDR2 LQKENI. J lost 6 bases, V lost 3 bases, and 5 bases had no gene match. The CDR3 sequence: CASSPDRGGGEQYF. CDR3 nucleotides: TGTGCCAGCTCACCGGACAGGGGGGGAGGCGAGCAGTACTTC.

This sequence joins TRBV5-1 and TRBJ1-2; no definite D call. CDR3 size: 16 residues. Trimming shortened V by 6 bases and J by 4 bases, and 22 bases separated the two germline ends. The germline CDR1 and CDR2 sequences are SGHRS and YFSETQ. The CDR3: CASTTTGGVPSYGYTF. The CDR3 coding sequence is TGCGCCAGCACCACGACCGGCGGGGTTCCATCCTATGGCTACACCTTC.